The rows below give T cell receptor beta chains drawn from one sample of a study of blood T cell repertoires in COVID-19. Sequencing was performed with immunoSEQ multiplex PCR; in TCRdb, only in-frame clones are kept and a portion is missing. The sample lists approximately 270,000 clones; approximately 90% were seen once. The material sequenced was PBMCs or T cells enriched from blood (not recorded which). These receptors were taken from a man aged 35 to 55 who had been exposed to COVID-19. CDR3s include the opening cysteine and the closing phenylalanine or tryptophan. The D gene is left open where the match is weak. Only part of the rows carry a size: once, few, many, or a class if the clone is expanded.

j_call v_call d_call clone_size cdr3_length cdr3_aa cdr3_nt
TRBJ1-2 TRBV28 TRBD1 . 16 CASSPRVGQGAGGYTF TGTGCCAGCAGCCCCCGGGTTGGGCAGGGGGCAGGAGGCTACACCTTC
TRBJ2-3 TRBV28 TRBD2 . 17 CASSSPGTSGSTDTQYF TGTGCCAGCAGCTCCCCCGGGACTAGCGGAAGCACAGATACGCAGTATTTT
TRBJ2-7 TRBV6-5 . . 14 CASSPADSSYEQYF TGTGCCAGCAGCCCGGCGGACAGCTCCTACGAGCAGTACTTC
TRBJ2-2 TRBV27 . . 13 CASGNRGTGELFF TGTGCCAGCGGCAACCGGGGAACCGGGGAGCTGTTTTTT
TRBJ2-5 TRBV4-3 . . 12 CASSQDRGTQYF TGCGCCAGCAGCCAAGATCGGGGGACCCAGTACTTC
TRBJ2-1 TRBV7-3 TRBD2 . 14 CASSEGLADNEQFF TGTGCCAGCAGCGAAGGACTAGCGGACAATGAGCAGTTCTTC
TRBJ2-3 TRBV24-1 . . 14 CATSGSGGADTQYF TGTGCCACCAGTGGTTCGGGGGGCGCAGATACGCAGTATTTT
TRBJ2-5 TRBV29-1 . . 13 CSVVTEYQETQYF TGCAGCGTTGTAACTGAGTACCAAGAGACCCAGTACTTC
TRBJ2-5 TRBV4-1 TRBD2 . 18 CASSQVTTSGRDQETQYF TGCGCCAGCAGCCAAGTCACGACTAGCGGGAGGGACCAAGAGACCCAGTACTTC
TRBJ1-4 TRBV28 . . 17 CASKRGGFKELNEKLFF TGTGCCAGCAAGCGAGGGGGTTTTAAGGAGTTAAATGAAAAACTGTTTTTT
TRBJ1-1 TRBV11-2 . . 14 CASSLESVNTEAFF TGTGCCAGCAGCTTAGAGAGTGTGAACACTGAAGCTTTCTTT
TRBJ1-5 TRBV6-4 . . 15 CATYYLRQSNQPQHF TGTGCCACCTATTATCTTAGACAGAGCAATCAGCCCCAGCATTTT
TRBJ2-2 TRBV27 TRBD1 . 19 CASSLKTGTGGLNTGELFF TGTGCCAGCAGCCTTAAGACCGGGACAGGGGGGCTTAACACCGGGGAGCTGTTTTTT
TRBJ2-1 TRBV29-1 TRBD1 few 16 CSVEASDRGSYNEQFF TGCAGCGTTGAGGCCTCGGACAGGGGCTCCTACAATGAGCAGTTCTTC
TRBJ1-1 TRBV2 . . 11 CASSGHLEAFF TGTGCCAGCAGCGGACATCTTGAAGCTTTCTTT
TRBJ2-3 TRBV6-4 . . 13 CASSDQSAGTQYF TGTGCCAGCAGTGACCAGAGCGCGGGTACGCAGTATTTT
TRBJ1-5 TRBV28 TRBD1 . 16 CASSLRQGAQSQPQHF TGTGCCAGCAGTTTACGACAGGGGGCGCAAAGTCAGCCCCAGCATTTT
TRBJ2-2 TRBV7-8 TRBD1 . 14 CASSPGQATGELFF TGTGCCAGCAGCCCCGGACAGGCCACCGGGGAGCTGTTTTTT
TRBJ1-1 TRBV28 . . 12 CASGLGGTEAFF TGTGCCAGCGGGCTGGGAGGCACTGAAGCTTTCTTT
TRBJ2-6 TRBV28 TRBD1 . 16 CASNVRGRSGANVLTF TGTGCCAGCAACGTAAGGGGGCGGTCTGGGGCCAACGTCCTGACTTTC
TRBJ1-6 TRBV19 . . 14 CASSITGHYSPLHF TGTGCCAGTAGTATTACGGGACACTATTCACCCCTCCACTTT
TRBJ1-1 TRBV30 . . 11 CAWAVYTEAFF TGTGCCTGGGCCGTATACACTGAAGCTTTCTTT
TRBJ1-2 TRBV28 . . 14 CASSLIGDNYGYTF TGTGCCAGCAGTCTAATCGGAGACAACTATGGCTACACCTTC
TRBJ2-2 TRBV7-9 . . 12 CASSYISRELFF TGTGCCAGCAGCTATATTAGCCGGGAGCTGTTTTTT
TRBJ2-2 TRBV15 . . 15 CATSRPSGNTGELFF TGTGCCACCAGCAGACCCTCAGGGAACACCGGGGAGCTGTTTTTT
TRBJ1-5 TRBV7-9 . . 14 CASSFDNGNQPQHF TGTGCCAGCAGCTTTGACAATGGCAATCAGCCCCAGCATTTT
TRBJ1-2 TRBV7-6 . . 18 CASSLAVGGRQEFYGYTF TGTGCCAGCAGCTTAGCGGTTGGGGGAAGACAGGAGTTCTATGGCTACACCTTC
TRBJ1-5 TRBV5-4 TRBD1 . 14 CASSPGQGAQPQHF TGTGCCAGCAGCCCAGGACAGGGGGCTCAGCCCCAGCATTTT
TRBJ2-1 TRBV5-1 TRBD1 . 15 CASSVPGQGFSEQFF TGCGCCAGCAGCGTACCGGGACAGGGGTTTAGTGAGCAGTTCTTC
TRBJ1-2 TRBV29-1 . . 11 CSVGGLGGYTF TGCAGCGTTGGGGGCCTCGGCGGCTACACCTTC
TRBJ2-7 TRBV15 . . 14 CATSSDTIKSWQYF TGTGCCACCAGCTCGGACACAATCAAATCCTGGCAGTACTTC
TRBJ2-7 TRBV5-4 . . 13 CASSLGASYEQYF TGTGCCAGCAGCTTAGGGGCCTCCTACGAGCAGTACTTC
TRBJ1-5 TRBV4-1 . . 14 CASSLGQLNQPQHF TGCGCCAGCAGCCTTGGACAGTTAAATCAGCCCCAGCATTTT
TRBJ1-5 TRBV4-1 . . 13 CASSLRGNQPQHF TGCGCCAGCAGCCTTCGGGGAAATCAGCCCCAGCATTTT
TRBJ2-3 TRBV5-6 TRBD2 . 16 CASRRSGRWGTDTQYF TGTGCCAGCAGGCGGAGCGGGAGGTGGGGCACAGATACGCAGTATTTT
TRBJ1-3 TRBV2 TRBD1 . 14 CASRDRGDGNTIYF TGTGCCAGCAGGGACAGGGGGGATGGAAACACCATATATTTT
TRBJ2-7 TRBV28 TRBD2 . 14 CASTPSGRGYEQYF TGTGCCAGCACCCCCAGCGGGAGAGGGTACGAGCAGTACTTC
TRBJ2-5 TRBV9 TRBD1 . 14 CASSALTGEETQYF TGTGCCAGCAGCGCCTTGACAGGGGAAGAGACCCAGTACTTC
TRBJ1-5 TRBV6-5 TRBD1 . 15 CASSSGQGRDQPQHF TGTGCCAGCAGCTCGGGACAGGGTAGGGATCAGCCCCAGCATTTT
TRBJ1-2 TRBV19 TRBD1 . 15 CASSWGTGVNYGYTF TGTGCCAGTAGCTGGGGGACAGGGGTTAACTATGGCTACACCTTC